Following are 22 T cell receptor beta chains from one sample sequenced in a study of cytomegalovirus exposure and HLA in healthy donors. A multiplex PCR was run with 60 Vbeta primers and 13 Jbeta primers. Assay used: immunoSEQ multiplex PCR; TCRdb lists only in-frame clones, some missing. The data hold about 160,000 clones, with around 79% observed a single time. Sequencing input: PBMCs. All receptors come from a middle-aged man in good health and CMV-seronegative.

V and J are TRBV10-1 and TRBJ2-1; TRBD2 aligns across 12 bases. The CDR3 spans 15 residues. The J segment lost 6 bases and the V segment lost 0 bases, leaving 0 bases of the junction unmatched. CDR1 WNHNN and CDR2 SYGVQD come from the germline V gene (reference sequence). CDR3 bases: TGCGCCAGCAGTGAGTCGACTAGCGGGGGCAATGAGCAGTTCTTC. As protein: CASSESTSGGNEQFF.

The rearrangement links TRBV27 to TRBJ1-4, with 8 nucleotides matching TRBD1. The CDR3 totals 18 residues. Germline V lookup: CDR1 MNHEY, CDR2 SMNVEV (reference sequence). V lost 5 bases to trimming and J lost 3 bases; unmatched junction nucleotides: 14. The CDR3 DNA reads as TGTGCCAGCAGTCTATACCCTCTCGGGACAGGAGCTAATGAAAAACTGTTTTTT. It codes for CASSLYPLGTGANEKLFF.

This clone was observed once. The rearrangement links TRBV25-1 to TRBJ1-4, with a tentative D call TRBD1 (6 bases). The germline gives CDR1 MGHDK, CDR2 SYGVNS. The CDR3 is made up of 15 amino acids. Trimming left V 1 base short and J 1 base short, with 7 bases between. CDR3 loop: CASSELGQTNEKLFF. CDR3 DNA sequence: TGTGCCAGCAGTGAATTGGGACAAACTAATGAAAAACTGTTTTTT.

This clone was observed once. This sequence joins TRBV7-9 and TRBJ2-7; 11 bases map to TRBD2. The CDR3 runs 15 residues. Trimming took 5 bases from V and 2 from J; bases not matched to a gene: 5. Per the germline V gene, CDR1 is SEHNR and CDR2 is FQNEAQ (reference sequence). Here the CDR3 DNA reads TGTGCCAGCAGCGAGCCACTAGCGGGGGCCTACGAGCAGTACTTC. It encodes CASSEPLAGAYEQYF.

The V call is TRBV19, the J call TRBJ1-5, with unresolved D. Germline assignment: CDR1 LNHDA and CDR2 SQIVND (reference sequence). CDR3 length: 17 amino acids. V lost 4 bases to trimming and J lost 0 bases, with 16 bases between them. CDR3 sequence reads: CASSSSGFQNSNQPQHF. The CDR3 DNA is TGTGCCAGTAGTAGTAGCGGATTCCAGAATAGCAATCAGCCCCAGCATTTT.

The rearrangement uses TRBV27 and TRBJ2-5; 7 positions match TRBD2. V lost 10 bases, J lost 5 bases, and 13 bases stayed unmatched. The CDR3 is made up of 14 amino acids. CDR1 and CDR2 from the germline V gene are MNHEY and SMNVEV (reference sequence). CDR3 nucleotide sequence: TGTGCCACCAAATCCCGGGGGGATTGGGAGACCCAGTACTTC. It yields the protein CATKSRGDWETQYF.

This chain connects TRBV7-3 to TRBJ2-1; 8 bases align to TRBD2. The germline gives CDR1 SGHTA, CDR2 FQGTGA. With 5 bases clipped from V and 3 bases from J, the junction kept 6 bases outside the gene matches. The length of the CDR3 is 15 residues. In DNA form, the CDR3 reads TGTGCCAGCAGCACAGAGCGGGGGCTCTACAATGAGCAGTTCTTC. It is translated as CASSTERGLYNEQFF.

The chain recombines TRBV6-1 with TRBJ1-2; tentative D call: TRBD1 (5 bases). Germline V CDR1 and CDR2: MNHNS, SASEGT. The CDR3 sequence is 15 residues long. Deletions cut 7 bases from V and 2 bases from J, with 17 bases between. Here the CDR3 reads CASKVEWGKNYGYTF. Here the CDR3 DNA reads TGTGCCAGCAAGGTCGAATGGGGCAAGAACTATGGCTACACCTTC.

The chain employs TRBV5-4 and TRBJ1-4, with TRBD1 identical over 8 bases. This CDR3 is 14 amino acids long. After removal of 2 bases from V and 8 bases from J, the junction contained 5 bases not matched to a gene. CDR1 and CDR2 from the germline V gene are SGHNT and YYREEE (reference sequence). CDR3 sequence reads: CASSFGQGLEKLFF. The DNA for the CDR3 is TGTGCCAGCAGCTTTGGACAGGGTTTAGAAAAACTGTTTTTT.

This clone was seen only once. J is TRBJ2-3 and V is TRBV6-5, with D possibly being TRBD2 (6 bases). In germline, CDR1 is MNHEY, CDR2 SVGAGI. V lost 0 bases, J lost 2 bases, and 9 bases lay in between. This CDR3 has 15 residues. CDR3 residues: CASSYSSGNTDTQYF. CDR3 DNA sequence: TGTGCCAGCAGTTACTCTAGCGGTAACACAGATACGCAGTATTTT.

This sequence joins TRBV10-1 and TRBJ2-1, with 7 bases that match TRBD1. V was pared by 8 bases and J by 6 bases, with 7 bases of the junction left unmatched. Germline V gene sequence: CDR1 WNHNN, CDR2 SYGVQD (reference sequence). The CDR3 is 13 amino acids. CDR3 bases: TGCGCCAGCTCACCGGGACAGATCAATGAGCAGTTCTTC. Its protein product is CASSPGQINEQFF.

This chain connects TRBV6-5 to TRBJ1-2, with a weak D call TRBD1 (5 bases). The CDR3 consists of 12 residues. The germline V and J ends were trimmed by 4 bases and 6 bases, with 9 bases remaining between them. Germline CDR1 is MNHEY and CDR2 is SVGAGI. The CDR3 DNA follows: TGTGCCAGCAGTTCTCAGGGTCATGGCTACACCTTC. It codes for CASSSQGHGYTF.

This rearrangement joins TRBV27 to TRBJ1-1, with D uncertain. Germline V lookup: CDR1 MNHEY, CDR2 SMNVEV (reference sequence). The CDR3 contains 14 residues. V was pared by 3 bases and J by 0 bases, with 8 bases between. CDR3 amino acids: CASSFAAMNTEAFF. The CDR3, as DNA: TGTGCCAGCAGTTTTGCGGCCATGAACACTGAAGCTTTCTTT.

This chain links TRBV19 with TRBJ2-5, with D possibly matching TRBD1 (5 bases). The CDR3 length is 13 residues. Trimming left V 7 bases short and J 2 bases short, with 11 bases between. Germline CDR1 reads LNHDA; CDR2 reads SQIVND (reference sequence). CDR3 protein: CASNRGMQETQYF. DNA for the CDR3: TGTGCCAGTAATAGGGGCATGCAAGAGACCCAGTACTTC.

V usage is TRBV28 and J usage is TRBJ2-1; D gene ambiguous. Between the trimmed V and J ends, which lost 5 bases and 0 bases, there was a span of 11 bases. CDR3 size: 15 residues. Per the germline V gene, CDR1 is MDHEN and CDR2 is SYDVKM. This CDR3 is CASSLRYSSYNEQFF. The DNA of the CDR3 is TGTGCCAGCAGTCTAAGATACAGCTCCTACAATGAGCAGTTCTTC.

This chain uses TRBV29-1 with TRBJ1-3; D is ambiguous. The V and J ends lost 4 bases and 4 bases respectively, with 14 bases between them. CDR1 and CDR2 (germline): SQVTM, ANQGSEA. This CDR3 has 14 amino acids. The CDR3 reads CSVVPKSTGNTIYF. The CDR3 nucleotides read TGCAGCGTTGTGCCGAAGAGTACGGGAAACACCATATATTTT.

The CDR3 DNA sequence: TGCGCCAGCAGCTTGAGAAACAGCAAAAACATTCAGTACTTC. Its protein is CASSLRNSKNIQYF. V usage is TRBV5-1 and J usage is TRBJ2-4, with D uncertain. The CDR3 consists of 14 residues. Germline V gene data show CDR1 as SGHRS and CDR2 as YFSETQ. Trimming took off 1 base at V and 3 bases at J, with 8 bases between the two ends.

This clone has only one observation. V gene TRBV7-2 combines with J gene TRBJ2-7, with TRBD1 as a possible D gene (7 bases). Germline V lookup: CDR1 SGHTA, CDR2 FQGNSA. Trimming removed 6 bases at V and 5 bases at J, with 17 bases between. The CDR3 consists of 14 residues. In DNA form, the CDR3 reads TGTGCCAGCAGTTTACATGCAGGGGGGAACGAGCAGTACTTC. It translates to CASSLHAGGNEQYF.

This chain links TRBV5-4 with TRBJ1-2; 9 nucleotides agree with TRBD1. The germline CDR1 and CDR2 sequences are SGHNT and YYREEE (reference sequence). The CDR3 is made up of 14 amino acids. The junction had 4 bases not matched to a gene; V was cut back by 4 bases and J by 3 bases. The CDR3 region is CASSGTGPDYGYTF. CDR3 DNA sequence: TGTGCCAGCAGCGGGACAGGGCCAGACTATGGCTACACCTTC.

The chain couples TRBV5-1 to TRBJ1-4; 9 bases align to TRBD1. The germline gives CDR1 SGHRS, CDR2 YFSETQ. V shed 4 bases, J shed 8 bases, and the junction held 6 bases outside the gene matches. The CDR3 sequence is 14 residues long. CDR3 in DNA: TGCGCCAGCAGCCTGGGACAGGGCGGGGAAAAACTGTTTTTT. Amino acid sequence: CASSLGQGGEKLFF.

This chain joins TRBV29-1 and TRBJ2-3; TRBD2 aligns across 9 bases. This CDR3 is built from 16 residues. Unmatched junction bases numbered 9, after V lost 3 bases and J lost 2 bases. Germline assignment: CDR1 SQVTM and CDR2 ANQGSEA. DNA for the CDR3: TGCAGCGTTGAGTTCGCTAGCGGGAAATCCACAGATACGCAGTATTTT. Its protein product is CSVEFASGKSTDTQYF.

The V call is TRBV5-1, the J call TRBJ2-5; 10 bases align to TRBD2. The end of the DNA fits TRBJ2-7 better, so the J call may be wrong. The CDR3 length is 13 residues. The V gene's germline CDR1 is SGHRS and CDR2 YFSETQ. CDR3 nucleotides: TGCGCCAGCACAGCGGGAGGGGAAAGCGAGCAGTACTTC. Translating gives CASTAGGESEQYF.